The next 19 T cell receptor beta chains were all read from a single sample in a study of OX40 agonist ivuxolimab in advanced cancers. Sequencing used immunoSEQ multiplex PCR; TCRdb keeps in-frame clones, though not all of them. There are 10,000 or so clones in the sample; just under 75% occur only once, and 35% lies in the top ten. Sequenced here: CD4+ or CD8+ T cells sorted from blood, sampled in a trial of the OX40 agonist ivuxolimab. The receptors come from an adult with an advanced solid tumor such as melanoma, head and neck, liver or kidney cancer.

V usage is TRBV7-2 and J usage is TRBJ2-1; 7 nucleotides agree with TRBD2. CDR3 length: 19 residues. V trimming: 6 bases; J trimming: 0 bases; junction bases outside the gene matches: 17. Per germline, CDR1 SGHTA and CDR2 FQGNSA. The CDR3 DNA reads TGTGCCAGCAGAAATAGCGGGCCCAATCTTCCGGGCTCCTACAATGAGCAGTTCTTC. Encoded protein: CASRNSGPNLPGSYNEQFF.

The V call is TRBV27, the J call TRBJ2-5; 8 bases map to TRBD2. J lost 1 base, V lost 6 bases, and 4 bases had no gene match. Germline CDR1 is MNHEY and CDR2 is SMNVEV (reference sequence). The CDR3 runs to 14 residues. CDR3 coding DNA: TGTGCCAGCAGCCTACTAGCGGCCCAAGAGACCCAGTACTTC. Translation gives CASSLLAAQETQYF.

This chain uses TRBV28 with TRBJ1-5, with D perhaps matching TRBD1 (6 bases). CDR3 size: 16 residues. The V gene lost 3 bases and the J gene lost 0 bases, with 12 bases spanning the gap. The germline CDR1 and CDR2 sequences are MDHEN and SYDVKM. The CDR3 loop is CASSFLTGNSNQPQHF. The CDR3 DNA reads as TGTGCCAGCAGTTTTCTCACAGGGAATAGCAATCAGCCCCAGCATTTT.

The V and J genes are TRBV4-3 and TRBJ1-5, with TRBD1 identical over 8 bases. V trimming: 4 bases; J trimming: 7 bases; junction bases outside the gene matches: 6. Germline CDR1 is LGHNA and CDR2 is YSLEER. This CDR3 is 14 amino acids long. The DNA for the CDR3 is TGCGCCAGCAGCCTCGGACAGGGCCGGCAGCCCCAGCATTTT. It translates to CASSLGQGRQPQHF.

CDR3 in amino acids: CASSPRGPYEQYF. As DNA, the CDR3 is TGTGCCAGCAGCCCCAGGGGCCCTTACGAGCAGTACTTC. V and J are TRBV11-2 and TRBJ2-7; D perhaps matches TRBD1 (6 bases). Trimming took 5 bases from V and 4 from J, leaving 12 bases between them. CDR1 and CDR2 (germline): SGHAT, FQNNGV. The length of the CDR3 is 13 residues.

The chain has TRBV7-2 and TRBJ2-5; 10 bases align to TRBD1. Germline loops: CDR1 SGHTA, CDR2 FQGNSA. The V segment lost 3 bases and the J segment 11 bases; nucleotides outside the gene matches: 9. The CDR3 is 14 amino acids. The CDR3: CASSFTGTGEEQYF. CDR3 in DNA: TGTGCCAGCAGCTTTACCGGGACAGGGGAAGAGCAGTACTTC.

The genes are TRBV5-4 and TRBJ2-2, with a weak D call TRBD2 (5 bases). Per the germline V gene, CDR1 is SGHNT and CDR2 is YYREEE (reference sequence). The ends were cut back, 0 bases at V and 1 base at J, with 7 bases in the middle. The CDR3 length is 15 residues. The CDR3 nucleotides are TGTGCCAGCAGCTTGGGGACTCAGAACACCGGGGAGCTGTTTTTT. Amino acids: CASSLGTQNTGELFF.

The CDR3 coding sequence is TGTGCCACCGAGGGGAGGTCAGATACGCAGTATTTT. Residues: CATEGRSDTQYF. The V call is TRBV19, the J call TRBJ2-3, with D perhaps TRBD2 (6 bases). Per germline, CDR1 LNHDA and CDR2 SQIVND (reference sequence). V was trimmed by 10 bases and J by 4 bases, leaving 12 bases between them. The CDR3 has 12 amino acids.

The chain combines TRBV7-9 with TRBJ1-1; D is ambiguous. This CDR3 contains 13 residues. The V gene lost 5 bases and the J gene lost 1 base, with 8 bases spanning the gap. Germline V gives CDR1 SEHNR, CDR2 FQNEAQ (reference sequence). Here the CDR3 DNA reads TGTGCCAGCAGCCCGACTGCGAACACTGAAGCTTTCTTT. This gives the protein CASSPTANTEAFF. The full variable domain, rest sourced from reference TRBV7-9 and TRBJ1-1, is DTGVSQNPRHKITKRGQNVTFRCDPISEHNRLYWYRQTLGQGPEFLTYFQNEAQLEKSRLLSDRFSAERPKGSFSTLEIQRTEQGDSAMYLCASSPTANTEAFFGQGTRLTVV.

The V gene is TRBV2, the J gene TRBJ2-3; perhaps TRBD1 as D (5 bases). Trimming shortened V by 5 bases and J by 5 bases, and 14 bases separated the two germline ends. Looked up from germline, CDR1 is SNHLY and CDR2 is FYNNEI. The CDR3 totals 14 residues. As DNA, the CDR3 is TGTGCCAGCAGTTTTCCAGGGTCTGGAGATACGCAGTATTTT. Translating gives CASSFPGSGDTQYF.

The chain combines TRBV5-6 with TRBJ2-5; 9 bases fit TRBD2. V trimming: 0 bases; J trimming: 2 bases; junction bases outside the gene matches: 8. The CDR3 spans 17 residues. Germline V lookup: CDR1 SGHDT, CDR2 YYEEEE. CDR3: CASSLVGLAGFQETQYF. The CDR3 coding sequence is TGTGCCAGCAGCTTGGTAGGGCTAGCGGGATTTCAAGAGACCCAGTACTTC. The whole variable domain, remainder taken from reference TRBV5-6 and TRBJ2-5, is DAGVTQSPTHLIKTRGQQVTLRCSPKSGHDTVSWYQQALGQGPQFIFQYYEEEERQRGNFPDRFSGHQFPNYSSELNVNALLLGDSALYLCASSLVGLAGFQETQYFGPGTRLLVL.

The chain links TRBV9 to TRBJ2-6, with TRBD1 matching over 8 bases. This CDR3 has 15 amino acids. V lost 2 bases and J lost 2; bases outside the gene matches: 0. The germline CDR1 and CDR2 sequences are SGDLS and YYNGEE. CDR3 sequence: CASSVRGPGANVLTF. The CDR3 DNA reads as TGTGCCAGCAGCGTCAGGGGGCCTGGGGCCAACGTCCTGACTTTC.

This clone was detected only a few times. The chain recombines TRBV28 with TRBJ2-6; 13 bases agree with TRBD2. The CDR3 has 18 amino acids. The V and J ends lost 5 bases and 2 bases, in that order; junction bases with no gene match: 6. Germline V gene data show CDR1 as MDHEN and CDR2 as SYDVKM. Here the CDR3 DNA reads TGTGCCAGCAGTCTCACTAGCGGGAGGGCCGCTGGGGCCAACGTCCTGACTTTC. Amino acids: CASSLTSGRAAGANVLTF.

This clone was seen a handful of times. This chain joins TRBV7-8 and TRBJ2-1; D gene ambiguous. Trimming took 5 bases from V and 0 from J, leaving 14 bases between them. Germline V CDR1 and CDR2: SGHVS, FQNEAQ. The CDR3 is 16 amino acids. The CDR3 nucleotides are TGTGCCAGCAGCCCATTAGTTCTGAGCTCCTACAATGAGCAGTTCTTC. Amino acid sequence: CASSPLVLSSYNEQFF.

This chain connects TRBV5-5 to TRBJ2-1; 8 nucleotides line up with TRBD2. Trimming took 1 base from V and 8 from J; bases not matched to a gene: 11. From germline, CDR1 is SGHKS and CDR2 YYEKEE (reference sequence). This CDR3 is 16 amino acids long. The DNA of the CDR3 is TGTGCCAGCAGCTTGTATACGGGAGGGCCTGGGGATGAGCAGTTCTTC. Its protein product is CASSLYTGGPGDEQFF.

The V and J genes are TRBV7-9 and TRBJ2-7; 7 bases agree with TRBD2. V shed 5 bases and J 2 bases; nucleotides not matched to a gene: 9. The CDR3 extends over 15 amino acids. CDR1 is SEHNR and CDR2 is FQNEAQ in the germline V gene (reference sequence). CDR3 protein: CASSPLGTTAYEQYF. CDR3 DNA: TGTGCCAGCAGCCCCCTTGGGACTACCGCCTACGAGCAGTACTTC.

This chain uses TRBV27 with TRBJ2-2; no clear D gene. Germline V gene data show CDR1 as MNHEY and CDR2 as SMNVEV (reference sequence). Trimming removed 3 bases from V and 6 bases from J, with 5 bases in between. The CDR3 covers 12 residues. CDR3: CASSFLSGELFF. The CDR3 DNA reads TGTGCCAGCAGTTTCCTTTCCGGGGAGCTGTTTTTT.

This chain joins TRBV19 and TRBJ2-7; TRBD1 agrees at 9 bases. J lost 0 bases, V lost 5 bases, and 11 bases had no gene match. Germline CDR1 and CDR2: LNHDA and SQIVND (reference sequence). The length of the CDR3 is 17 residues. The CDR3 bases are TGTGCCAGTAGTTTCTACAGGACAGGGGCGAGCTCCTACGAGCAGTACTTC. Residues: CASSFYRTGASSYEQYF.

This clone was counted between two and nine times. The chain links TRBV13 to TRBJ2-1, with 12 bases that match TRBD2. Per the germline V gene, CDR1 is PRHDT and CDR2 is FYEKMQ (reference sequence). The CDR3 has 16 residues. The J segment lost 4 bases and the V segment lost 4 bases, leaving 5 bases of the junction unmatched. The CDR3 loop reads CASSYPTSGSYNEQFF. The CDR3 DNA sequence: TGTGCCAGCAGCTACCCGACTAGCGGGAGTTACAATGAGCAGTTCTTC.